Sequencing of this T cell receptor (beta chain) was carried out in a study of early T cells in non-severe SARS-CoV-2 infection. Study details: Sequencing input comprised bulk RNA from unsorted whole blood; chain pairing was not available.

Germline loops: CDR1 KGHSH, CDR2 LQKENI. This CDR3 contains 18 residues. V was cut by 2 bases and J by 3 bases, with 20 bases left in between. Researchers tagged individual cDNA molecules with unique molecular identifiers. TCRdb re-called the 5' RACE reads with MiXCR, one entry per CDR3 protein. The table has 65,000 to 75,000 distinct CDR3 sequences, about 13% seen once; the top ten hold approximately 4.7%. Ten or more counts support this clonotype. As yet, its antigen is unknown. Whole-study results and caveats: Comparison of clonotypes with VDJdb favored anti-spike CD8 responses while missing private and CD4 specificities.

The chain links TRBV18 to TRBJ1-3; possibly TRBD1 for D (6 bases). The material sequenced was whole blood. This TCR came from an adult who was a healthcare worker with PCR-confirmed SARS-CoV-2 infection or an uninfected control (not recorded which). Here the CDR3 DNA reads TGTGCCAGCTCACCAGGGGCCTTTGGGACAAACTATGGAAACACCATATATTTT. This encodes CASSPGAFGTNYGNTIYF. The complete variable domain, with remaining parts taken from reference TRBV18 and TRBJ1-3, reads NAGVMQNPRHLVRRRGQEARLRCSPMKGHSHVYWYRQLPEEGLKFMVYLQKENIIDESGMPKERFSAEFPKEGPSILRIQQVVRGDSAAYFCASSPGAFGTNYGNTIYFGEGSWLTVV.